This T cell receptor (beta chain) was sequenced for a study of Ad26.COV2.S vaccination and SARS-CoV-2 variants. Study-wide background: Ad26.COV2.S was injected intramuscularly once or twice, 56 days apart. The study, taken as a whole, reports: Recipients given vaccine exceeded placebo recipients in spike-specific TCR breadth. There was a possibility that the TCR breadth and depth analyses underestimated total T cell responses.

This clone was detected only once. The target antigen is unknown. The treatment is: 15 to 20 received Ad26.COV2.S at low or high dose, single or two shots; several received placebo; per-sample allocation not given. All samples were drawn on day 63, counting from the first vaccine or placebo injection. Measured with immunoSEQ multiplex PCR; TCRdb has only the in-frame clones, and not every one. The sample yields under 250,000 clones, 87% seen once. V dropped 0 bases and J dropped 5 bases, with 10 bases sitting between them. Germline V gene data show CDR1 as LNHDA and CDR2 as SQIVND (reference sequence). The CDR3 is made up of 15 amino acids.

The input for sequencing was peripheral blood, taken in a trial of Ad26.COV2.S vaccine versus placebo. This clonotype originated in a person aged 18 to 65 who received the Ad26.COV2.S COVID-19 vaccine or a placebo. V is TRBV19 and J is TRBJ2-2; the D is unclear. The CDR3 DNA follows: TGTGCCAGTAGTATAGACGAGACGAGGACCGGGGAGCTGTTTTTT. Protein: CASSIDETRTGELFF.